This T cell receptor (beta chain) was sequenced in a study of T cell responses to AZD1222 COVID-19 vaccine (dated by TCRdb to about 2021). About the full investigation: A total of about 230 trial participants underwent TCR sequencing, of whom some 210 received two doses of AZD1222 and some 26 received two doses of the MenACWY control vaccine. Trial participants were enrolled by age into 18-55, 56-69 and 70-plus year subgroups, with approximately 160, 26 and 62 TCR-sequenced participants respectively.

The CDR3 regions of human TCRbeta chains were analyzed by immunosequencing. The study's processing was this. TCRs in the repertoires were compared against a reference library of SARS-CoV-2-specific TCRs that had been generated with the MIRA antigen-specificity platform. Breadth was defined as the fraction of unique TCRs that were SARS-CoV-2-associated. Depth was defined as the fraction of total T cells that were SARS-CoV-2-associated. Using the MIRA data, each spike-specific TCR was assigned both to the spike region to which the TCR was reactive and to a CD4 or CD8 class. Log10-transformed breadth and depth values were compared by one-way ANOVA with Sidak's multiple comparisons tests. TCRdb obtained this table from immuneACCESS and retained in-frame rearrangements with V and J assigned. These tables miss some clones; where compared with another copy, unresolved V genes account for less than half of the shortfall, and the remainder is unexplained. The D gene and trimming were derived from the DNA, and the V and J assignments and clone size from that table. The sample table shows more than 95,000 clones, and around nine tenths are seen once. In total, the top ten clones hold more than 2.5% of the sample.

About this clone: Its antigen is unknown. No per-base quality is available; no much larger clone lies one base away.

The trim is 1 base for V and 6 bases for J, with a gap of 9 bases between the germline ends. Reading from cysteine to phenylalanine, the CDR3 counts 14 amino acids. The retained sequence is limited to the CDR3, 42 bases, with the frame set at the first base. Reading the germline V gene gives CDR1 MGHRA and CDR2 YSYEKL. The investigation overall reported the following: Because no samples from the day 14 peak response were available, repertoires could be characterized only after the peak T cell response. Conclusions about previously exposed vaccinees are limited because only six or seven AZD1222 recipients were SARS-CoV-2 seropositive at baseline. In the small 56-69-year group, the increase in depth fell short of significance, most likely because of low power. A significant rise in spike-specific TCR breadth and depth was observed after two AZD1222 doses relative to day 0 and relative to MenACWY recipients. Reportedly, almost half of the unique spike-specific TCRs recognized epitopes lying outside the regions that are mutated in the B.1.351 and B.1.1.7 variants. CD4 TCRs associated with the vaccine covered the entire spike protein, and the dominant responses were in regions 160-218 and 743-854. Most participants were white British and females outnumbered males, and the authors suggested that clonal diversity may have been underestimated.

The sample's time point, from its label and the paper: about 28 days (+/-7) after the second vaccine dose. Reading the label with the study, this specimen's treatment or condition is: meningococcal conjugate vaccine given as trial control. Samples from vaccinated people were obtained from the UK trials COV001 and COV002, which included a single-blind randomized controlled phase 2/3 trial of AZD1222 (ChAdOx1 nCoV-19) in healthy adults. Trial participant PBMC samples were collected at day 0 and day 28 after the second dose for TCRbeta chain sequencing. The chain joins TRBV4-1 to TRBJ1-4, and possibly TRBD1, on 5 matching bases. Sequenced material: peripheral blood, taken 28 days after the second dose of the MenACWY control vaccine. The sequence was collected from an adult who received the MenACWY meningococcal vaccine as a control. The nucleotides read TGCGCCAGCAGCCAAGCTGCAGGGTATGAAAAACTGTTTTTT. This yields the protein CASSQAAGYEKLFF.